This T cell receptor (beta chain) originates from a study of T cell responses to AZD1222 COVID-19 vaccine. The CDR3 runs to 15 residues. The V gene's germline CDR1 is LNHDA and CDR2 SQIVND (reference sequence). Trimming pared 1 base from V and 4 bases from J, leaving 12 bases between. To note about this clone: Its target is not known.

The assay was immunoSEQ multiplex PCR, and TCRdb's table has in-frame clones only and misses some. The sample consists of about 140,000 clones, approximately 93% of them appearing once. Points from the study as a whole: Sampled repertoires all dated from after the peak T cell response. Just a handful of AZD1222 recipients were seropositive at baseline. Unmutated regions of variants are reportedly targeted by nearly half of spike-specific TCRs. Donors were chiefly white British, with a greater number of females, and clonal diversity was perhaps underestimated.

The clonotype comes from an adult who had recovered from COVID-19. The chain joins TRBV19 to TRBJ2-3; D is possibly TRBD1 (6 bases). The input for sequencing was peripheral blood, taken after recovery from COVID-19. For the CDR3, the DNA is TGTGCCAGTAGTATAGTTGGACAGTTAGCAGATACGCAGTATTTT. Protein: CASSIVGQLADTQYF.